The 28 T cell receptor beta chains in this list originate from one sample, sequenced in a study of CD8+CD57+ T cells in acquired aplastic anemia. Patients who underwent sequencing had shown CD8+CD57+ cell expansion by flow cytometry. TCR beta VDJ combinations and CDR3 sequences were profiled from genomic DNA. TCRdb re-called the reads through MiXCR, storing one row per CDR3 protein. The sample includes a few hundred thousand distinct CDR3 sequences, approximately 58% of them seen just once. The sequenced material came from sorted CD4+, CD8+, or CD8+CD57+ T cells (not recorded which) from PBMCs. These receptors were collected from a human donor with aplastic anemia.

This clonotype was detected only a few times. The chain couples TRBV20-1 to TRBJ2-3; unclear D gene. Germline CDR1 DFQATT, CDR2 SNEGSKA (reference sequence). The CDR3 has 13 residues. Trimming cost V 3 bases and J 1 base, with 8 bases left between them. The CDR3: CSASVAGTDTQYF. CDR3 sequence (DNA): TGCAGTGCTAGTGTCGCGGGCACAGATACGCAGTATTTT.

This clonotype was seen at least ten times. The CDR3 DNA is TGTGCTAGTGGTTTCCAGACAGGAAATACCTACAATGAGCAGTTCTTC. It yields the protein CASGFQTGNTYNEQFF. This sequence joins TRBV12-5 and TRBJ2-1, with D perhaps TRBD1 (6 bases). CDR1 is LGHNT, CDR2 FRNRAP, per germline. The CDR3 spans 16 residues. V was cut by 3 bases and J by 2 bases, with 14 bases left in between.

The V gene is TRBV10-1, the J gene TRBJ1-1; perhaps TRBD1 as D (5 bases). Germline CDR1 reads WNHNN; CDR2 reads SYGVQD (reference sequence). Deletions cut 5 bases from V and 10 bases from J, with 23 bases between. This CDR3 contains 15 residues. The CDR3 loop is CASSSELREHRGAFF. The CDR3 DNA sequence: TGCGCCAGCAGTAGTGAGCTCAGGGAGCACCGGGGAGCTTTCTTT.

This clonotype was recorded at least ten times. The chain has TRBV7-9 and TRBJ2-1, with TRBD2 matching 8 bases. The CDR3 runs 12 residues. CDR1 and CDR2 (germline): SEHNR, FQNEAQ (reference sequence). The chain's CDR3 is CSERGGSNEQFF. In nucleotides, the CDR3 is TGTTCCGAACGGGGGGGGTCCAATGAGCAGTTCTTC.

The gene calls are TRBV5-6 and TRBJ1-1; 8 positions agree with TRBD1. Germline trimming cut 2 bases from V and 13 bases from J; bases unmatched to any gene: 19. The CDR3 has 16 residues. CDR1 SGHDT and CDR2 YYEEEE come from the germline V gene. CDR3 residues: CASSFQTYRGRGFGFF. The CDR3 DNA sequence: TGTGCCAGCAGCTTTCAGACCTACAGGGGGAGGGGGTTTGGTTTCTTT.

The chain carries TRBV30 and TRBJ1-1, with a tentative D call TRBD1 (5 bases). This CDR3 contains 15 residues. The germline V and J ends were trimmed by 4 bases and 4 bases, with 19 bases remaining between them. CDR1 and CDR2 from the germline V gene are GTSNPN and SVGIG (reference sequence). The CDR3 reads CAWTFLAGGVTEAFF. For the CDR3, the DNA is TGTGCCTGGACATTTCTAGCGGGAGGGGTCACTGAAGCTTTCTTT. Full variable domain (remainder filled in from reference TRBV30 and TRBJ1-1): SQTIHQWPATLVQPVGSPLSLECTVEGTSNPNLYWYRQAAGRGLQLLFYSVGIGQISSEVPQNLSASRPQDRQFILSSKKLLLSDSGFYLCAWTFLAGGVTEAFFGQGTRLTVV.

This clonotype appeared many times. DNA of the CDR3: TGTGCCAGCAGCATGACCCTAACGGCACCCCTCCACTTT. Its translation is CASSMTLTAPLHF. The chain uses TRBV7-7 and TRBJ1-6; D ambiguous. From germline, CDR1 is SSHAT and CDR2 FNYEAQ (reference sequence). This CDR3 region has 13 residues. V lost 5 bases and J 11 bases, leaving 13 bases between the germline ends.

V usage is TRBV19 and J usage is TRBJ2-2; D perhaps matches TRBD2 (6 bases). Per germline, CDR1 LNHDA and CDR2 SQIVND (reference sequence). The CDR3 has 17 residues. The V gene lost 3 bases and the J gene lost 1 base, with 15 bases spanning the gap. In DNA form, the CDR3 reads TGTGCCAGTAGTATGATTGGGGGAGGAATGAACACCGGGGAGCTGTTTTTT. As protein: CASSMIGGGMNTGELFF. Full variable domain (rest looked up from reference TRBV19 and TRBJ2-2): DGGITQSPKYLFRKEGQNVTLSCEQNLNHDAMYWYRQDPGQGLRLIYYSQIVNDFQKGDIAEGYSVSREKKESFPLTVTSAQKNPTAFYLCASSMIGGGMNTGELFFGEGSRLTVL.

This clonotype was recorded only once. CDR3 amino acids: CASGPQGVGTEAFF. In nucleotides, the CDR3 is TGTGCCAGCGGTCCACAGGGTGTGGGCACTGAAGCTTTCTTT. This chain uses TRBV9 with TRBJ1-1; TRBD1 might be the D (6 bases). V lost 7 bases and J 4 bases, leaving 17 bases between the germline ends. The CDR3 runs 14 residues. Looked up from germline, CDR1 is SGDLS and CDR2 is YYNGEE.

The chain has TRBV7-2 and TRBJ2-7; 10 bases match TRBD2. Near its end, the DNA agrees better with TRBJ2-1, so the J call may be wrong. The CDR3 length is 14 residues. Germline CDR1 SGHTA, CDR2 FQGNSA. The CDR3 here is CASSLTSGVNEQFF. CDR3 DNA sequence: TGTGCCAGCAGCTTAACTAGCGGGGTGAATGAGCAGTTCTTC.

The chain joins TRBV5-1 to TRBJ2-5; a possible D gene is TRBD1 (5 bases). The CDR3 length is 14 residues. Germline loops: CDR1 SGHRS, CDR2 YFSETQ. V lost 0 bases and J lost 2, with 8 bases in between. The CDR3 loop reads CASSLEQGQETQYF. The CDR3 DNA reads TGCGCCAGCAGCTTGGAGCAGGGACAAGAGACCCAGTACTTC.

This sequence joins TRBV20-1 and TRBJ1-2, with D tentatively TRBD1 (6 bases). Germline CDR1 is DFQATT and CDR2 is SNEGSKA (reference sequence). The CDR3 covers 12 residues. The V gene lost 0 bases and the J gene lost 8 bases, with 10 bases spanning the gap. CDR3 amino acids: CSARDRGAGYTF. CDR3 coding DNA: TGCAGTGCTAGAGATAGGGGGGCGGGCTACACCTTC.

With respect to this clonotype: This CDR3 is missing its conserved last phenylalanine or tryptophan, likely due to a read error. DNA for the CDR3: TGCGCCAGCAGTTTTACGGGAGACAGCTATGGCTACACCCTC. Translated, it gives CASSFTGDSYGYTL. The chain carries TRBV5-1 and TRBJ1-2; tentative D call: TRBD1 (5 bases). Deletions cut 5 bases from V and 4 bases from J, with 15 bases between. The CDR3 consists of 14 residues. Germline lookup yields CDR1 SGHRS and CDR2 YFSETQ.

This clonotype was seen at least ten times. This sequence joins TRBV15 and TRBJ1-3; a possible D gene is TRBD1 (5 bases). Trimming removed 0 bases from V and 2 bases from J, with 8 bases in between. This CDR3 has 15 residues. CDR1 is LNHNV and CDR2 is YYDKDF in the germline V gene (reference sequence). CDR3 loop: CATSRDREPGNTIYF. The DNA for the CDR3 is TGTGCCACCAGCAGAGACAGGGAGCCTGGAAACACCATATATTTT.

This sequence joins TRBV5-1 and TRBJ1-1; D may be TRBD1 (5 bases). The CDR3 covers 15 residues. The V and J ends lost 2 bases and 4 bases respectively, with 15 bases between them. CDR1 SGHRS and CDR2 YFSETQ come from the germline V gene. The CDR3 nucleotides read TGCGCCAGCAGCTTAGGGCAGGGAGGGAGCACTGAAGCTTTCTTT. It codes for CASSLGQGGSTEAFF.

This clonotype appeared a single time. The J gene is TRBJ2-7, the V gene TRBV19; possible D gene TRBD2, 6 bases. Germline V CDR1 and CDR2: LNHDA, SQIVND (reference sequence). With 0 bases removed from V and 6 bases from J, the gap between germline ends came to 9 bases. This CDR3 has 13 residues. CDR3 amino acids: CASSIEAGREQYF. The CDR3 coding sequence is TGTGCCAGTAGTATAGAGGCGGGACGCGAGCAGTACTTC.

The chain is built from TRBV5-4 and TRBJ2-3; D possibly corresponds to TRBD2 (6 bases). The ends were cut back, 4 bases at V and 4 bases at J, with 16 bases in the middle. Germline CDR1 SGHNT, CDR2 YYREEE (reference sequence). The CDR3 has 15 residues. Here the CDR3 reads CASSPGDLGADTQYF. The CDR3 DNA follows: TGTGCCAGCAGCCCGGGGGACTTAGGCGCAGATACGCAGTATTTT.

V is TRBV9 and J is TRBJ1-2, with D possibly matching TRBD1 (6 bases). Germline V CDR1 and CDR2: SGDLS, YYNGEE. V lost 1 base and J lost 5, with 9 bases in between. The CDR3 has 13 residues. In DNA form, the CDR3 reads TGTGCCAGCAGCGTAAGAACAGGGTATGGCTACACCTTC. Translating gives CASSVRTGYGYTF.

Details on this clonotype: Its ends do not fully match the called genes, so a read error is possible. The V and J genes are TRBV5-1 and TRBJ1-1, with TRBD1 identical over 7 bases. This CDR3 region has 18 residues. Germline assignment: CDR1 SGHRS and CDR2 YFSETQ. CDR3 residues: CASSLASRSGARDSEAFF. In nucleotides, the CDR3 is TGTGCCAGCAGCTTAGCCTCCAGGAGTGGGGCCCGGGACAGCGAAGCTTTCTTT.

The CDR3 loop reads CASSAGPSTDTQYF. CDR3 DNA: TGTGCCAGCAGCGCGGGTCCCAGCACAGATACGCAGTATTTT. The chain uses TRBV9 and TRBJ2-3; unclear D gene. The germline V and J ends were trimmed by 3 bases and 0 bases, with 8 bases remaining between them. CDR1 SGDLS and CDR2 YYNGEE come from the germline V gene. This CDR3 is 14 amino acids long.

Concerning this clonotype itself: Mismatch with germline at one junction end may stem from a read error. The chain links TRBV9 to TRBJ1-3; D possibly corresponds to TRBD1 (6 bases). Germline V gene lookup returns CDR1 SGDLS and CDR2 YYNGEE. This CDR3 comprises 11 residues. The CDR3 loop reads CTSSKGDTTSF. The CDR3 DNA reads TGTACCAGCAGCAAGGGGGACACTACAAGTTTT.

The CDR3 DNA reads TGCAGCGTTGGGCGAGCGTACGAGCAGTACTTC. Its protein is CSVGRAYEQYF. The chain uses TRBV29-1 and TRBJ2-7, with D unresolved. The CDR3 length is 11 residues. V lost 4 bases, J lost 4 bases, and 8 bases lay in between. The germline CDR1 and CDR2 sequences are SQVTM and ANQGSEA.

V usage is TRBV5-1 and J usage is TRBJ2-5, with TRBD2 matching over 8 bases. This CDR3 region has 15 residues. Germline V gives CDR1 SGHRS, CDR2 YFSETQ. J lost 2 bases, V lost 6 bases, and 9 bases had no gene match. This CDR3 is CASNEVKREQETQYF. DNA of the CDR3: TGCGCCAGCAATGAGGTTAAGCGGGAGCAAGAGACCCAGTACTTC. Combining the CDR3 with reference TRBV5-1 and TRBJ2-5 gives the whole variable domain KAGVTQTPRYLIKTRGQQVTLSCSPISGHRSVSWYQQTPGQGLQFLFEYFSETQRNKGNFPGRFSGRQFSNSRSEMNVSTLELGDSALYLCASNEVKREQETQYFGPGTRLLVL.

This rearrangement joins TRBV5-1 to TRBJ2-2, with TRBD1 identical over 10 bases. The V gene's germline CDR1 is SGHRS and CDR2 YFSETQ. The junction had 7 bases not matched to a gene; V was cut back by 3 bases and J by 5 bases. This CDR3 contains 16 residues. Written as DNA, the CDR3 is TGCGCCAGCAGCTCACATCGGACAGGGGGAACCGGGGAGCTGTTTTTT. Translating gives CASSSHRTGGTGELFF.

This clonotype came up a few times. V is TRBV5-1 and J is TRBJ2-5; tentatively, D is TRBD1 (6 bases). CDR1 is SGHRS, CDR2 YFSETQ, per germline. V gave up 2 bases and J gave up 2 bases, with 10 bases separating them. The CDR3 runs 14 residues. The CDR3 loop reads CASSLTDRQETQYF. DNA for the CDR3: TGCGCCAGCAGCTTAACAGACAGGCAAGAGACCCAGTACTTC.

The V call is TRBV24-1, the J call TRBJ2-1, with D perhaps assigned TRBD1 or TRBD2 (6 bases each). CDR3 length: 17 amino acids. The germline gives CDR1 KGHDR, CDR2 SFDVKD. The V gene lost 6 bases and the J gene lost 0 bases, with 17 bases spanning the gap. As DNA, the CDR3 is TGTGCCACCAGTACTAGCAGGGGTTCTAGCTCCTACAATGAGCAGTTCTTC. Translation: CATSTSRGSSSYNEQFF.

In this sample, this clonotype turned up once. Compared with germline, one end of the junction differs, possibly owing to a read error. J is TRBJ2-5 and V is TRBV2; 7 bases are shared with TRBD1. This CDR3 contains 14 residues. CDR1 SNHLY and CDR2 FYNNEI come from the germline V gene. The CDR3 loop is CASSEDRAQETQYF. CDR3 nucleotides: TGTGCCAGCAGCGAAGACAGGGCCCAAGAGACCCAGTACTTC.

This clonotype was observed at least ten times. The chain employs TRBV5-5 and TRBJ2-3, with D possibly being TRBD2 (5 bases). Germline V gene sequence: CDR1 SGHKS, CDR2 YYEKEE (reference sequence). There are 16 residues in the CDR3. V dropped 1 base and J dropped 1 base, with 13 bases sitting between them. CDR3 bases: TGTGCCAGCAGCTTGTGGGTTTTCGGGGGCACAGATACGCAGTATTTT. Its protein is CASSLWVFGGTDTQYF.